Presented here are 16 T cell receptor beta chains from one specimen sequenced in a study of glioma-infiltrating T cells after dendritic cell vaccination. Generated by immunoSEQ multiplex PCR, the TCRdb table keeps only in-frame clones and is missing some. This sample yields over 90,000 clones, of which around 80% are seen a single time; about 5.5% belongs to the top ten. As to time point: after dendritic cell vaccination, including at tumor progression/relapse. This sample comprised blood, obtained after dendritic cell vaccination. These receptors were taken from a human donor with glioblastoma.

V gene TRBV2 combines with J gene TRBJ1-5, with D hard to call. The germline V and J ends were trimmed by 6 bases and 0 bases, with 21 bases remaining between them. Germline-derived CDR1 and CDR2 are SNHLY and FYNNEI. The CDR3 is 18 amino acids. CDR3 nucleotides: TGTGCCAGCAGCCCTAGGCGGGGTACCGTGTATAGCAATCAGCCCCAGCATTTT. This gives the protein CASSPRRGTVYSNQPQHF.

This rearrangement joins TRBV5-5 to TRBJ2-7; TRBD2 matches at 7 bases. Germline V gene data show CDR1 as SGHKS and CDR2 as YYEKEE (reference sequence). CDR3 length equals 18 residues. J was trimmed by 3 bases and V by 4 bases; bases with no gene match: 19. The DNA of the CDR3 is TGTGCCAGCAGCCCTTCCCCCCGGACGGGAGGTAAAGGCTACGAGCAGTACTTC. It specifies CASSPSPRTGGKGYEQYF.

The V and J genes are TRBV29-1 and TRBJ2-1; D gene ambiguous. From germline, CDR1 is SQVTM and CDR2 ANQGSEA. The V end was cut by 2 bases, the J end by 5 bases, with 10 bases between. This CDR3 is built from 13 residues. The CDR3 DNA sequence: TGCAGCGTTGAACGGCAGGCCAACAATGAGCAGTTCTTC. It codes for CSVERQANNEQFF.

The chain recombines TRBV10-1 with TRBJ2-2, with 8 bases fitting TRBD2. The CDR3 contains 13 residues. From germline, CDR1 is WNHNN and CDR2 SYGVQD (reference sequence). Trimming cost V 6 bases and J 4 bases; bases outside gene matches: 1. The CDR3 loop is CASRAGGTGELFF. The CDR3 DNA reads TGCGCCAGCAGGGCGGGAGGCACCGGGGAGCTGTTTTTT.

This clone has just a few counts. The chain carries TRBV19 and TRBJ1-2, with 9 bases fitting TRBD1. Germline V gives CDR1 LNHDA, CDR2 SQIVND (reference sequence). Trimming removed 10 bases from V and 1 base from J; junction bases left unmatched: 13. The CDR3 is 16 residues long. CDR3 sequence: CATARGQGTFNYGYTF. In DNA, the CDR3 is TGTGCCACTGCCCGGGGACAGGGAACTTTTAACTATGGCTACACCTTC.

The chain uses TRBV7-6 and TRBJ2-3; TRBD2 agrees at 7 bases. The CDR3 has 16 amino acids. Per germline, CDR1 SGHVS and CDR2 FNYEAQ. V shed 1 base and J 3 bases; nucleotides not matched to a gene: 7. Here the CDR3 DNA reads TGTGCCAGCAGCTTAGGTGGCGGGAGAAAGACAGATACGCAGTATTTT. Residues: CASSLGGGRKTDTQYF.

The rearrangement uses TRBV7-9 and TRBJ2-2, with 11 positions matching TRBD2. J lost 5 bases, V lost 6 bases, and 8 bases had no gene match. This CDR3 is built from 16 residues. CDR1 and CDR2 (germline): SEHNR, FQNEAQ (reference sequence). CDR3 sequence reads: CASSRPTSGITGELFF. As DNA, the CDR3 is TGTGCCAGCAGTCGACCGACTAGCGGGATTACCGGGGAGCTGTTTTTT.

V usage is TRBV9 and J usage is TRBJ2-1; 7 nucleotides align to TRBD2. CDR3 size: 16 residues. CDR1 and CDR2 (germline): SGDLS, YYNGEE. V lost 0 bases, J lost 7 bases, and 10 bases stayed unmatched. Here the CDR3 DNA reads TGTGCCAGCAGCGTAGCTCTGGGAGGGCCCGGGAATGAGCAGTTCTTC. As protein: CASSVALGGPGNEQFF. The variable domain in full, with the rest retrieved from reference TRBV9 and TRBJ2-1, is DSGVTQTPKHLITATGQRVTLRCSPRSGDLSVYWYQQSLDQGLQFLIQYYNGEERAKGNILERFSAQQFPDLHSELNLSSLELGDSALYFCASSVALGGPGNEQFFGPGTRLTVL.

This chain uses TRBV6-6 with TRBJ2-3; 12 positions match TRBD2. The CDR3 runs to 14 residues. J lost 6 bases, V lost 6 bases, and 4 bases had no gene match. CDR1 is MNHNY and CDR2 is SVGAGI in the germline V gene (reference sequence). The CDR3 sequence: CASRTSGSRDTQYF. The CDR3 DNA is TGTGCCAGCAGGACTAGCGGGAGTAGGGATACGCAGTATTTT.

The CDR3: CASSLEYAVFF. The CDR3 nucleotides read TGTGCCAGCAGCTTAGAATATGCGGTTTTCTTT. The chain is built from TRBV7-8 and TRBJ1-1; D remains unclear. The CDR3 has 11 amino acids. In germline, CDR1 is SGHVS, CDR2 FQNEAQ. The ends were cut back, 1 base at V and 13 bases at J, with 10 bases in the middle.

The rearrangement uses TRBV7-3 and TRBJ2-1; D is perhaps TRBD1 (6 bases). V was trimmed by 5 bases and J by 6 bases, leaving 11 bases between them. Germline loops: CDR1 SGHTA, CDR2 FQGTGA. The CDR3 runs to 13 residues. CDR3 nucleotides: TGTGCCAGCAGCCTCCTGGGGGCCAATGAGCAGTTCTTC. Translation: CASSLLGANEQFF.

The J gene is TRBJ1-5, the V gene TRBV6-1; D may be TRBD1 (5 bases). Germline CDR1 and CDR2: MNHNS and SASEGT. Trimming cost V 0 bases and J 7 bases, with 13 bases left between them. The CDR3 runs 15 residues. The CDR3 bases are TGTGCCAGCAGTGAAGCGCTTGGGGCGCAACAGCCCCAGCATTTT. Residues: CASSEALGAQQPQHF.

The V gene is TRBV29-1, the J gene TRBJ2-7; TRBD2 aligns across 14 bases. This CDR3 comprises 15 residues. The germline gives CDR1 SQVTM, CDR2 ANQGSEA. The V gene end was trimmed by 4 bases and the J gene end by 2 bases; junction bases not matched to a gene: 4. DNA for the CDR3: TGCAGCGTTGGGGGACTAGCGGGGGTTACCTACGAGCAGTACTTC. Its translation: CSVGGLAGVTYEQYF.

The chain employs TRBV6-5 and TRBJ1-5, with D possibly TRBD1 on 6 matching bases. The germline V and J ends were trimmed by 6 bases and 6 bases, with 18 bases remaining between them. The V gene's germline CDR1 is MNHEY and CDR2 SVGAGI. The CDR3 length is 15 residues. CDR3 DNA: TGTGCCAGCAGCTCCCTCGGGGGGGCAGGTCAGCCCCAGCATTTT. Its protein product is CASSSLGGAGQPQHF.

V gene TRBV5-6 combines with J gene TRBJ1-1; no reliable D call. Germline V lookup: CDR1 SGHDT, CDR2 YYEEEE. V lost 3 bases and J 5 bases, leaving 11 bases between the germline ends. CDR3 length equals 13 residues. For the CDR3, the DNA is TGTGCCAGCAGCTGGACTGTAGGGACTGAAGCTTTCTTT. Translation gives CASSWTVGTEAFF.

This chain joins TRBV5-1 and TRBJ2-7; perhaps TRBD2 as D (7 bases). Per the germline V gene, CDR1 is SGHRS and CDR2 is YFSETQ. The V gene lost 0 bases and the J gene lost 4 bases, with 23 bases spanning the gap. The CDR3 is made up of 18 amino acids. The CDR3: CASSLGPRAGAPRYEQYF. As DNA, the CDR3 is TGCGCCAGCAGCTTGGGGCCAAGGGCGGGGGCACCCCGATACGAGCAGTACTTC. The full variable domain, its missing parts supplied by reference TRBV5-1 and TRBJ2-7, is KAGVTQTPRYLIKTRGQQVTLSCSPISGHRSVSWYQQTPGQGLQFLFEYFSETQRNKGNFPGRFSGRQFSNSRSEMNVSTLELGDSALYLCASSLGPRAGAPRYEQYFGPGTRLTVT.